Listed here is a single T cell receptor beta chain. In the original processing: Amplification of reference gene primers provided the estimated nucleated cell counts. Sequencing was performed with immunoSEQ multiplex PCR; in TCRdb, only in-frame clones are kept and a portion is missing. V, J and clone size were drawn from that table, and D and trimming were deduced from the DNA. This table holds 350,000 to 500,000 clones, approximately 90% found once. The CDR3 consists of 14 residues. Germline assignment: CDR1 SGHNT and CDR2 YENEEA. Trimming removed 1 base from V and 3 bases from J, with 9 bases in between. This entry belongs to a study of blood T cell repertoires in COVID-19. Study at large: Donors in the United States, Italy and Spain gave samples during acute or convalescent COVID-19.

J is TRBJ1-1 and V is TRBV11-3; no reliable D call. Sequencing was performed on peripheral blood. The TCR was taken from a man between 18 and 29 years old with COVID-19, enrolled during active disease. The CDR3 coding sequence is TGTGCCAGCAGCTTAGGGTGGGAGGACACTGAAGCTTTCTTT. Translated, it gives CASSLGWEDTEAFF.